This paragraph reports one T cell receptor beta chain. Its matching antigen is unknown. V was shortened by 5 bases and J by 0 bases, with 13 bases between the two germline ends. This CDR3 has 16 amino acids. Germline V gives CDR1 PRHDT, CDR2 FYEKMQ (reference sequence). The entry originates in a study of OX40 agonist ivuxolimab in advanced cancers. Patients were ineligible given autoimmune disease history or systemic immunosuppression. Clones were read by immunoSEQ multiplex PCR, and TCRdb kept only the in-frame ones, dropping some. Here the sample spans around 50,000 clones, nearly 90% being singletons. Study-wide points: Low clonal expansion, among the lowest seen, marked partial responders at 0.1-3.0 mg/kg. At 0.1 to 3.0 mg/kg, CD4+ and CD8+ blood T cells expanded clonally by week 6.

The genes are TRBV13 and TRBJ2-2; D assignment may be TRBD1 or TRBD2 (5 bases each). Sequenced material: CD4+ or CD8+ T cells sorted from blood, taken in a trial of the OX40 agonist ivuxolimab. The origin of this receptor is an adult with an advanced solid tumor such as melanoma, head and neck, liver or kidney cancer. The CDR3 loop is CASSLMGTTNTGELFF. For the CDR3, the DNA is TGTGCCAGCAGCCTCATGGGGACGACGAACACCGGGGAGCTGTTTTTT.